A selection of T cell receptor beta chains follows, all from one sample in a study. TCRdb re-called the RT-PCR reads with MiXCR, one entry per CDR3 protein. The sample includes about 680,000 distinct CDR3 sequences, 13% to 15% of them seen just once. Specimen: memory CD4+ T cells from blood. All receptors come from a female donor in good health, serving as a healthy control. Each CDR3 is given with its conserved first and last residue. Each record gives: V gene, clone size, J gene, D gene, CDR3 protein, CDR3 DNA. A D gene is named only where the DNA matches it firmly. Size values are once, few and many counts, or a class for expanded clones, and some rows have none.

TRBV12-3/TRBV12-4	few	TRBJ1-5	-	CASSVRGGNQPQHF	TGTGCCAGCAGTGTTAGGGGAGGTAATCAGCCCCAGCATTTT
TRBV6-6	many	TRBJ2-1	TRBD1	CASSYSGTGGGNEQFF	TGTGCCAGCAGTTACTCAGGGACAGGGGGCGGAAATGAGCAGTTCTTC
TRBV29-1	-	TRBJ2-3	-	CSSLNDADTQYF	TGCAGCAGTTTAAACGACGCAGATACGCAGTATTTT
TRBV29-1	-	TRBJ2-2	-	CSVLEATDTGELFF	TGCAGCGTTCTAGAGGCTACGGACACCGGGGAGCTGTTTTTT
TRBV24-1	few	TRBJ2-3	TRBD2	CATSDWASGESTDTQYF	TGTGCCACCAGTGATTGGGCAAGCGGGGAGAGCACAGATACGCAGTATTTT
TRBV28	few	TRBJ2-7	TRBD2	CASSSGLAVKGWYEQYF	TGTGCCAGCAGTTCGGGACTAGCGGTTAAAGGGTGGTACGAGCAGTACTTC
TRBV5-1	few	TRBJ2-3	TRBD1	CASSLAGGQGIDTQYF	TGCGCCAGCAGCTTGGCCGGAGGACAGGGGATAGATACGCAGTATTTT
TRBV5-1	many	TRBJ2-3	-	CASSPGWEDTQYF	TGCGCCAGCAGCCCGGGCTGGGAGGATACGCAGTATTTT
TRBV7-6	many	TRBJ2-1	-	CASSFQQGRYEQFF	TGTGCCAGCAGCTTCCAACAGGGTCGGTATGAGCAGTTCTTC
TRBV30	-	TRBJ2-5	-	CAWTGDLRGETQYF	TGTGCCTGGACAGGGGACTTACGGGGGGAGACCCAGTACTTC
TRBV7-9	-	TRBJ2-7	TRBD1	CASSLDGMTGGAGGKQYF	TGTGCCAGCAGCTTAGATGGAATGACAGGGGGTGCTGGGGGTAAGCAGTACTTC